This passage covers 4 T cell receptor beta chains from one sample sequenced in a study of regulatory T cells in long-lasting Graves disease. Sample time point: newly diagnosed GD, antithyroid drugs for less than 3 months. TCR sequences were obtained from RNA taken from PBMCs. According to the study, TCR beta libraries were built with iRepertoire HTBI primers and CDR3-region Arm-PCR. TCRdb analysed the multiplex PCR reads with MiXCR anew, one entry per CDR3 protein. The sample lists about 320,000 distinct CDR3 sequences, 18% occurring once. Specimen: peripheral blood mononuclear cells (PBMCs), collected at new diagnosis, from a patient treated with antithyroid drugs. Every receptor here comes from a female donor with Graves disease.

This clonotype has ten or more counts. The chain carries TRBV11-3 and TRBJ2-1, with unresolved D. The CDR3 spans 14 residues. V was pared by 4 bases and J by 8 bases, with 15 bases between. CDR1 and CDR2 (germline): SGHNT, YENEEA. CDR3 nucleotides: TGTGCCAGCAGCTCTCTCAAGCGAATCTATGAGCAGTTCTTC. Encoded protein: CASSSLKRIYEQFF.

The chain couples TRBV10-3 to TRBJ1-2; D is possibly TRBD1 (5 bases). V was shortened by 2 bases and J by 0 bases, with 19 bases between the two germline ends. The CDR3 extends over 18 amino acids. The germline CDR1 and CDR2 sequences are ENHRY and SYGVKD. The CDR3 spells CAISEGFKRGDANYGYTF. The CDR3 DNA is TGTGCCATCAGTGAGGGGTTCAAAAGGGGTGACGCTAACTATGGCTACACCTTC.

This clonotype was seen more than once but under ten times. Given a much more abundant clone one base away, this may be a read error. This sequence joins TRBV7-2 and TRBJ2-7; possible D gene TRBD1, 6 bases. The V gene's germline CDR1 is SGHTA and CDR2 FQGNSA. The CDR3 is 13 residues long. The DNA for the CDR3 is TGTGCCAGCGGCTTTGACAGGTACTACGAGCAGTACTTC. This translates into CASGFDRYYEQYF. Together with reference TRBV7-2 and TRBJ2-7, the CDR3 gives the full variable domain: GAGVSQSPSNKVTEKGKDVELRCDPISGHTALYWYRQSLGQGLEFLIYFQGNSAPDKSGLPSDRFSAERTGGSVSTLTIQRTQQEDSAVYLCASGFDRYYEQYFGPGTRLTVT.

This clonotype was counted at least ten times. The gene calls are TRBV27 and TRBJ2-5; 9 nucleotides agree with TRBD1. Germline V lookup: CDR1 MNHEY, CDR2 SMNVEV (reference sequence). CDR3 size: 13 residues. V lost 9 bases to trimming and J lost 4 bases; unmatched junction nucleotides: 6. CDR3 loop: CASRDRVRETQYF. The CDR3 DNA reads as TGTGCCAGTAGGGACAGGGTGAGAGAGACCCAGTACTTC.